This T cell receptor (beta chain) appears in the sequencing data of a study of blood T cell repertoires in COVID-19. Study-wide context: The United States, Italy and Spain provided the acute and convalescent COVID-19 samples.

In the original processing: Amplification of reference gene primers provided the estimated nucleated cell counts. Assay used: immunoSEQ multiplex PCR; TCRdb lists only in-frame clones, some missing. Clone size and V and J calls were adopted from that table, with D and trimming inferred from the DNA. The sample lists 30,000 to 40,000 clones, about four fifths occurring once. Germline V gene data show CDR1 as LNHDA and CDR2 as SQIVND (reference sequence). V was clipped by 3 bases and J by 2 bases; unmatched bases: 4. The CDR3 extends over 14 amino acids. The receptor was isolated from a man in his fifties with acute or convalescent COVID-19. Sequencing was done on a sample of peripheral blood. The chain recombines TRBV19 with TRBJ2-7, with 7 bases that match TRBD1. CDR3 in amino acids: CASSMYRGAYEQYF. As DNA, the CDR3 is TGTGCCAGTAGTATGTACAGGGGAGCCTACGAGCAGTACTTC.